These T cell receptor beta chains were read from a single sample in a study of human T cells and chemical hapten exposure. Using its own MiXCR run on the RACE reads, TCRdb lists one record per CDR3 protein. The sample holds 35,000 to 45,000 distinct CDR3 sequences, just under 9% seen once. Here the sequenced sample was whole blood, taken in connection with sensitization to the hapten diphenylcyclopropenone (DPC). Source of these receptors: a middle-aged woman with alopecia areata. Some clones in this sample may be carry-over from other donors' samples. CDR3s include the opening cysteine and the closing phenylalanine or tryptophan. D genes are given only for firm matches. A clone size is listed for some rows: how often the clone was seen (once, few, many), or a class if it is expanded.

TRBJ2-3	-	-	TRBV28	TGTGCCAGCAGACTAACCGGGACATCGGATACGCAGTATTTT	CASRLTGTSDTQYF
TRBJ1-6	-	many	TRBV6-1	TGTGCCAGCGGACAATATAATTCACCCCTCCACTTT	CASGQYNSPLHF
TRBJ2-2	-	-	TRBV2	TGTGCCAGCAGTGAAGGCAGGGCCCACGGGGAGCTGTTTTTT	CASSEGRAHGELFF
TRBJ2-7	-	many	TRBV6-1	TGTGCCAGCTCAATAACAGCGTACTACGAGCAGTACTTC	CASSITAYYEQYF
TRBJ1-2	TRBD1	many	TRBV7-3	TGTGCCAGCAGCTCCACGGGACAGGGCGGCTACACCTTC	CASSSTGQGGYTF
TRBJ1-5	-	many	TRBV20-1	TGCAGTGCTAGAGTGGCGGGGCAGCCCCAGCATTTT	CSARVAGQPQHF
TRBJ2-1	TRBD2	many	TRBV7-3	TGTGCCAGCAGCTTAGGGACTAGCGGGGCTAATGAGCAGTTCTTC	CASSLGTSGANEQFF
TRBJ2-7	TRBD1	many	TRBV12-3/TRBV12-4	TGTGCCAGCAGTTTCTCACAGGGGCGGAAAGTCTACGAGCAGTACTTC	CASSFSQGRKVYEQYF
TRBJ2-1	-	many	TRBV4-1	TGCGCCAGCAGCCAAGATGCCCGTGGGAGCGCGGACCGTAATGAGCAGTTCTTC	CASSQDARGSADRNEQFF
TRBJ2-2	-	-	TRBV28	TGTGCCAGCCTGAACAAGGGCAGGAACACCGGGGAGCTGTTTTTT	CASLNKGRNTGELFF
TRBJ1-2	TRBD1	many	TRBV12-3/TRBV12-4	TGTGCCAGCAGCACAGGGACAGGTCGTGGCTACACCTTC	CASSTGTGRGYTF
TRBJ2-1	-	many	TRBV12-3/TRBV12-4	TGTGCCACCAAAGAGGGGACATTCCAGGGCAATGAGCAGTTCTTC	CATKEGTFQGNEQFF
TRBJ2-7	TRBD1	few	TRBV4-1	TGCGCCAGCAGCGGGTCCGGGACAGCCCGTAACTTC	CASSGSGTARNF
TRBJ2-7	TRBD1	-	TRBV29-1	TGCAGCGTTGAAGATCGACGGACAGGGAAGTACTTC	CSVEDRRTGKYF
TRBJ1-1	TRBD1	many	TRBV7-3	TGTGCCAGCAGCTTAATGGGCAGGGGGTACACTGAAGCTTTCTTT	CASSLMGRGYTEAFF
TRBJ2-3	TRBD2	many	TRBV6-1	TGTGCCAGCAGTGGCTACAGCGGGGGGACAGATACGCAGTATTTT	CASSGYSGGTDTQYF
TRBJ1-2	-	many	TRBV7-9	TGTGCCAGCAGCGATATCAGGACTCCTAACTATGGCTACACCTTC	CASSDIRTPNYGYTF
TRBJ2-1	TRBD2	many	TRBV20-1	TGCAGTGCTAGAGAATGGACTAGCGGGGGGGAAGACGAGCAGTTCTTC	CSAREWTSGGEDEQFF
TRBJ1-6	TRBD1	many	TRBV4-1	TGCGCCAGCAGCCTACAGGGGCAATCACCCCTCCACTTT	CASSLQGQSPLHF
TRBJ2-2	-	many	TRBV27	TGTGCCAGCCTACAAGCAGTCGGACCCTCGCTTTCCACCGGGGAGCTGTTTTTT	CASLQAVGPSLSTGELFF
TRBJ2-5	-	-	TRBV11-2	TGTGCCAGCAGCCGGACAGCCATGTACCAAGAGACCCAGTACTTC	CASSRTAMYQETQYF
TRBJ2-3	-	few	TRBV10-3	TGTGCCATCAGTGAGTCTGGGGCAGCAGATACGCAGTATTTT	CAISESGAADTQYF
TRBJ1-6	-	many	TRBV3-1	TGTGCCAGCAGCCAAGCTCCCGGGTCAGGATCACCCCTCCACTTT	CASSQAPGSGSPLHF
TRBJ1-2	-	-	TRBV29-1	TGCAGCGTTAAGGCTGATGGCTACACCTTC	CSVKADGYTF
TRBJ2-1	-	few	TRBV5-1	TGCGCCAGCAGTCCCCGACAAGAGGGGCTCGATGAGCAGTTCTTC	CASSPRQEGLDEQFF
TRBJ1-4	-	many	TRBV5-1	TGCGCCAGCAGCTTGTCTCGGGGCGCGATGGACGAAAAACTGTTTTTT	CASSLSRGAMDEKLFF
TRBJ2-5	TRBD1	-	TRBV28	TGTGCCAGCAGTCGGACAGGGGGTGAGACCCAGTACTTC	CASSRTGGETQYF
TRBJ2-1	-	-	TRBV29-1	TGCAGCGTTGAAGCAGTGCACAATGAGCAGTTCTTC	CSVEAVHNEQFF
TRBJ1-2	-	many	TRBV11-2	TGTGCCAGCAGCCCCAGGCTGGCCCCCGACACGGCAGGTGGCTACACCTTC	CASSPRLAPDTAGGYTF
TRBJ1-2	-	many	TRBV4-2	TGTGCCAGCAGCCAAGAAGGAACCGGGACTGGTCCTAACTATGGCTACACCTTC	CASSQEGTGTGPNYGYTF
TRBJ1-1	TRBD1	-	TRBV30	TGTGCCTGGAGGGCTCGGACAGGGACGAACACTGAAGCTTTCTTT	CAWRARTGTNTEAFF